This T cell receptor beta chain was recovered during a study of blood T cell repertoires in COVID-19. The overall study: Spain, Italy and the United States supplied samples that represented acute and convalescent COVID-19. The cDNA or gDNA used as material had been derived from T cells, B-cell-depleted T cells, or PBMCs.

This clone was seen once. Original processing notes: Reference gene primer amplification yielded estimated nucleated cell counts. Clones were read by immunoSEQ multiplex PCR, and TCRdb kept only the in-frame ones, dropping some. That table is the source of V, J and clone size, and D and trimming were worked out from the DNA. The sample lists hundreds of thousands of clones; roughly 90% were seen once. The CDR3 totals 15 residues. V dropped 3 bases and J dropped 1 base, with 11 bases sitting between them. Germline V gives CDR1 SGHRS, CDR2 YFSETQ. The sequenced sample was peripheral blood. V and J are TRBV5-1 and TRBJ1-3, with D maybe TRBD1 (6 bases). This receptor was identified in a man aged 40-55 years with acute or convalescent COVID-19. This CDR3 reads CASSSDSSSGNTIYF. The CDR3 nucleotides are TGCGCCAGCAGCTCGGACAGTTCATCTGGAAACACCATATATTTT. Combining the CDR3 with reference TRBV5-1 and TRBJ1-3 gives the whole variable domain KAGVTQTPRYLIKTRGQQVTLSCSPISGHRSVSWYQQTPGQGLQFLFEYFSETQRNKGNFPGRFSGRQFSNSRSEMNVSTLELGDSALYLCASSSDSSSGNTIYFGEGSWLTVV.